One and the same sample provided the 10 T cell receptor beta chains below, sequenced in a study of T cell repertoires in cytomegalovirus infection. The antigens for these receptors are not known. TCRdb itself ran the reads through MiXCR, one entry per CDR3 protein. The table has around 900,000 distinct CDR3 sequences, 31% seen once. This specimen consisted of cultured CD8+ T cells from PBMCs, obtained from culture after CMV antigen stimulation. The receptors shown here come from a human donor in good health (CMV status not recorded). Some clones in this sample may be carry-over from other donors' samples.

This clonotype was observed a handful of times. The genes are TRBV5-6 and TRBJ2-4; D uncertain. This CDR3 is built from 12 residues. The germline V gene encodes CDR1 SGHDT and CDR2 YYEEEE. Trimming pared 4 bases from V and 7 bases from J, leaving 9 bases between. In DNA, the CDR3 is TGTGCCAGCAGCAAACAGAACAACATTCAGTACTTC. This gives the protein CASSKQNNIQYF.

This clonotype was seen ten or more times. The chain uses TRBV7-8 and TRBJ1-2, with 7 bases matching TRBD1. The germline V gene has CDR1 SGHVS and CDR2 FQNEAQ. The CDR3 has 14 amino acids. The junction had 5 bases not matched to a gene; V was cut back by 4 bases and J by 3 bases. CDR3 sequence reads: CASSSYDRDYGYTF. In DNA form, the CDR3 reads TGTGCCAGCAGCTCCTATGACAGGGACTATGGCTACACCTTC.

The chain carries TRBV9 and TRBJ2-7, with TRBD1 matching over 8 bases. The V segment lost 4 bases and the J segment 5 bases; nucleotides outside the gene matches: 8. The CDR3 extends over 14 amino acids. Germline V lookup: CDR1 SGDLS, CDR2 YYNGEE. This chain's CDR3 is CASSPTHRGDEQYV. CDR3 DNA: TGTGCCAGCAGCCCGACCCACAGGGGGGACGAGCAGTACGTC.

The CDR3 DNA reads as TGTGCCAGCAGCCCCCGTTTTGAGCGGGGCCTCGAGGTAGATACGCAGTATTTT. Its protein is CASSPRFERGLEVDTQYF. The chain combines TRBV7-9 with TRBJ2-3; 7 bases are a match to TRBD2. V lost 5 bases, J lost 5 bases, and 19 bases stayed unmatched. The CDR3 runs 18 residues. Germline loops: CDR1 SEHNR, CDR2 FQNEAQ (reference sequence).

This clonotype came up a few times. This chain joins TRBV3-1 and TRBJ2-5, with a possible D match to TRBD2 (6 bases). Germline V gene sequence: CDR1 LGHDT, CDR2 YNNKEL (reference sequence). Trimming took 0 bases from V and 4 from J, leaving 12 bases between them. This CDR3 has 15 residues. The CDR3 DNA reads as TGTGCCAGCAGCCAAGAGTACAACGGGGGAGAGACCCAGTACTTC. This encodes CASSQEYNGGETQYF.

The V call is TRBV13, the J call TRBJ2-5; a weak D match, TRBD1 (6 bases). Trimming cost V 5 bases and J 1 base, with 11 bases left between them. CDR1 is PRHDT, CDR2 FYEKMQ, per germline (reference sequence). The CDR3 is made up of 14 amino acids. The chain's CDR3 is CASSTRDIQETQYF. CDR3 sequence (DNA): TGTGCCAGCAGCACCCGGGACATCCAAGAGACCCAGTACTTC.

In its sample, this clonotype was seen many times. The chain links TRBV7-9 to TRBJ1-1; D unclear. Germline V gene sequence: CDR1 SEHNR, CDR2 FQNEAQ (reference sequence). There are 10 residues in the CDR3. V gave up 7 bases and J gave up 6 bases, with 6 bases separating them. Written as DNA, the CDR3 is TGTGCCAGCACCCTCGCTGAAGCTTTCTTT. Protein: CASTLAEAFF.

This rearrangement joins TRBV7-6 to TRBJ1-4, with 9 bases aligning to TRBD1. V shed 5 bases, J shed 8 bases, and the junction held 9 bases outside the gene matches. The CDR3 contains 15 residues. Germline V CDR1 and CDR2: SGHVS, FNYEAQ. CDR3: CASSAQQGAQEKLFF. CDR3 nucleotide sequence: TGTGCCAGCAGCGCGCAACAGGGGGCGCAAGAAAAACTGTTTTTT.

The chain combines TRBV19 with TRBJ1-1, with D perhaps TRBD1 (6 bases). Deletions cut 3 bases from V and 2 bases from J, with 10 bases between. This CDR3 is built from 14 residues. Germline CDR1 reads LNHDA; CDR2 reads SQIVND (reference sequence). The CDR3 coding sequence is TGTGCCAGTAGTATTTCGGACAGTAACACTGAAGCTTTCTTT. Residues: CASSISDSNTEAFF.

This clonotype was detected ten times or more. The rearrangement uses TRBV6-2 or TRBV6-3 and TRBJ1-2, with no clear D. V dropped 2 bases and J dropped 8 bases, with 15 bases sitting between them. Germline values: CDR1 MNHEY, CDR2 SVGEGT. CDR3 size: 14 residues. As DNA, the CDR3 is TGTGCCAGCAGTTACCTTAGATCTTCGATCGGCTACACCTTC. This encodes CASSYLRSSIGYTF.